The clone carrying this TCR beta chain turned up a few times. Its cognate antigen is unknown. Four subsets defined by CD45RA and CD27 were sorted after CD3, CD4, CD8 and live/dead staining. Both TRBC1 and TRBC2 were covered by a beta constant-region primer of two equimolar oligonucleotides. Four rounds of PCR amplified the ligated cDNA using nested alpha and beta constant-region primers plus SP2. Each CDR3 protein is one row after TCRdb ran MiXCR on the UMI-ligation and nested PCR reads. The data hold about 140,000 distinct CDR3 sequences, with approximately 20% observed a single time. From germline, CDR1 is MNHEY and CDR2 SVGEGT. V was shortened by 0 bases and J by 6 bases, with 6 bases between the two germline ends. This CDR3 has 13 residues. The data are from a study of naive and memory T cell subsets. Overall study results and limits: A few larger clonotypes appeared in naive repertoires, especially CD8, possibly memory cells re-expressing CD45RA. Over 90% of naive TCR sequences appeared only once, unlike memory subsets.

Sequencing was performed on naive CD8+ T cells from blood. The V call is TRBV6-2 or TRBV6-3, the J call TRBJ2-1; D unresolved. The sequence was obtained from a human donor in good health. CDR3 sequence: CASSYSMGNEQFF. Written as DNA, the CDR3 is TGTGCCAGCAGTTACTCGATGGGCAATGAGCAGTTCTTC.